This T cell receptor (beta chain) was recorded in a study of blood T cells in healthy people across ages. Overall study: Capturing about one barcoded beta molecule per two T cells was achieved by template switching.

The use of a sample-barcoded 5' primer and a J-beta primer mix characterized a second PCR of about 7 to 12 cycles. From the 5' RACE reads, TCRdb called clonotypes with MiXCR, one entry per CDR3 protein. Of more than 1.4 million distinct CDR3 sequences in the sample, 40% to 50% were seen once. With respect to this clonotype: Its antigen remains unidentified.

V gave up 7 bases and J gave up 2 bases, with 9 bases separating them. Germline V gene sequence: CDR1 ENHRY, CDR2 SYGVKD. There are 13 residues in the CDR3. General study points: It was not possible, with unsorted PBMCs, to conclusively compare naive and antigen-experienced cells. Diversity was higher, and naive CD4+ cells more numerous, in long-lived donors than in aged donors.

The TCR comes from a young woman in good health. Sequencing used blood. The chain uses TRBV10-3 and TRBJ1-5; possibly TRBD1 for D (6 bases). The CDR3 bases are TGTGCCATCACAGCAGGGGGCAATCAGCCCCAGCATTTT. Its protein product is CAITAGGNQPQHF.